Shown below are 22 T cell receptor beta chains from a single sample sequenced in a study of T cells in Graves' hyperthyroidism and ophthalmopathy. There were TCR beta CDR3 regions amplified from RNA transcripts. A set of HTBI primers served as the primers for a first-round RT-PCR of the TCR CDR3. TCRdb itself ran the multiplex PCR reads through MiXCR, one entry per CDR3 protein. Of about half a million distinct CDR3 sequences listed, around 21% are singletons. The sample comprised blood. The receptors come from a man aged 18 to 30 with Graves' hyperthyroidism.

Only a few counts were recorded for this clonotype. The chain combines TRBV5-1 with TRBJ2-7; TRBD2 aligns across 8 bases. The CDR3 loop spans 13 amino acids. The J segment lost 5 bases and the V segment lost 5 bases, leaving 6 bases of the junction unmatched. The V gene's germline CDR1 is SGHRS and CDR2 YFSETQ. The DNA of the CDR3 is TGCGCCAGCAGAATGGCGGGGGGACACGAGCAGTACTTC. Amino acids: CASRMAGGHEQYF.

On this clonotype: A much larger clone is a single base away; this may be a read error. The chain has TRBV7-2 and TRBJ2-2; maybe TRBD2 (7 bases). This CDR3 spans 15 amino acids. With 2 bases removed from V and 4 bases from J, the gap between germline ends came to 11 bases. The germline CDR1 and CDR2 sequences are SGHTA and FQGNSA. The CDR3 DNA sequence: TGTGCCAGCAGCTTATGGGGGGGCCCCACCGGGGAGCTGTTTTTT. It is translated as CASSLWGGPTGELFF. Full variable domain (outside the CDR3, taken from reference TRBV7-2 and TRBJ2-2): GAGVSQSPSNKVTEKGKDVELRCDPISGHTALYWYRQSLGQGLEFLIYFQGNSAPDKSGLPSDRFSAERTGGSVSTLTIQRTQQEDSAVYLCASSLWGGPTGELFFGEGSRLTVL.

This clonotype was observed at least ten times. This sequence joins TRBV5-1 and TRBJ2-2, with 7 bases matching TRBD1. The V gene's germline CDR1 is SGHRS and CDR2 YFSETQ. The V segment lost 4 bases and the J segment 1 base; nucleotides outside the gene matches: 7. The CDR3 length is 16 residues. The CDR3 sequence: CASSLQGQRNTGELFF. CDR3 nucleotides: TGCGCCAGCAGCCTCCAGGGACAGCGGAACACCGGGGAGCTGTTTTTT.

This clonotype came up a few times. The chain employs TRBV5-1 and TRBJ2-5, with TRBD2 matching 10 bases. After removal of 0 bases from V and 1 base from J, the junction contained 3 bases not matched to a gene. In germline, CDR1 is SGHRS, CDR2 YFSETQ. CDR3 length: 16 amino acids. In DNA form, the CDR3 reads TGCGCCAGCAGCTTGGTGGTAGCGGGGGGCCAAGAGACCCAGTACTTC. Protein product: CASSLVVAGGQETQYF.

This clonotype has at least ten counts. The junction differs from germline at one of its ends, possibly a read error. The chain employs TRBV6-1 and TRBJ2-2, with D tentatively TRBD2 (5 bases). The CDR3 has 16 residues. The germline V gene encodes CDR1 MNHNS and CDR2 SASEGT. The CDR3 DNA sequence: TGTGCCAGCAGATCCCTGCGCGAGCTCAACACCGGGGAGCTGGTTTTT. Its protein product is CASRSLRELNTGELVF.

This clonotype was counted once. The gene calls are TRBV6-1 and TRBJ1-2; D remains unclear. V gave up 6 bases and J gave up 5 bases, with 13 bases separating them. Per germline, CDR1 MNHNS and CDR2 SASEGT. This CDR3 region has 13 residues. CDR3 DNA: TGTGCCAGCAGCCTTCATGGAGATTATGGCTACACCTTC. Protein sequence: CASSLHGDYGYTF.

The V gene is TRBV6-1, the J gene TRBJ2-7; 8 positions agree with TRBD1. Germline loops: CDR1 MNHNS, CDR2 SASEGT. The J segment lost 0 bases and the V segment lost 5 bases, leaving 6 bases of the junction unmatched. This CDR3 spans 15 amino acids. As DNA, the CDR3 is TGTGCCAGCAGTAGGGACAGGAGTAGCTCCTACGAGCAGTACTTC. Its protein product is CASSRDRSSSYEQYF.

Ten or more counts support this clonotype. Because it lacks the conserved phenylalanine or tryptophan at the end, this CDR3 is likely a read error. V gene TRBV20-1 combines with J gene TRBJ2-7, with TRBD1 matching over 9 bases. J gave up 4 bases and V 3 bases, and 4 bases lay outside the gene matches. The V gene's germline CDR1 is DFQATT and CDR2 SNEGSKA (reference sequence). There are 13 residues in the CDR3. The DNA for the CDR3 is TGCAGTGCTAGGGGGGGGACAGGGTACGAGCAGTACCTC. Translation: CSARGGTGYEQYL.

Many counts were recorded for this clonotype. The gene calls are TRBV30 and TRBJ1-1; tentatively, D is TRBD1 (5 bases). Per germline, CDR1 GTSNPN and CDR2 SVGIG (reference sequence). V lost 5 bases to trimming and J lost 1 base, with 11 bases between them. This CDR3 is 13 amino acids long. In DNA form, the CDR3 reads TGTGCCTGGTCGGGACCCCGGAACACTGAAGCTTTCTTT. Translating it yields CAWSGPRNTEAFF.

There are many counts of this clonotype. The chain uses TRBV2 and TRBJ1-2; 7 nucleotides match TRBD1. Germline V CDR1 and CDR2: SNHLY, FYNNEI. The junction had 11 bases not matched to a gene; V was cut back by 5 bases and J by 2 bases. The CDR3 loop spans 16 amino acids. For the CDR3, the DNA is TGTGCCAGCAGTCACAGGGGATCTCCTCGAAACTATGGCTACACCTTC. The encoded protein is CASSHRGSPRNYGYTF.

The V gene is TRBV28, the J gene TRBJ1-1; 7 bases are shared with TRBD1. Trimming at V came to 3 bases and at J to 7 bases, leaving 2 bases not matched to a gene. Germline V lookup: CDR1 MDHEN, CDR2 SYDVKM. The length of the CDR3 is 12 residues. The CDR3 is CASSFAGGEAFF. The CDR3 bases are TGTGCCAGCAGTTTTGCAGGGGGTGAAGCTTTCTTT.

This chain connects TRBV5-1 to TRBJ2-5; D is ambiguous. The CDR3 totals 13 residues. The V and J ends lost 2 bases and 3 bases respectively, with 8 bases between them. Looked up from germline, CDR1 is SGHRS and CDR2 is YFSETQ. This CDR3 reads CASSLRREETQYF. In DNA form, the CDR3 reads TGCGCCAGCAGCTTAAGACGCGAAGAGACCCAGTACTTC.

The sample holds many counts of this clonotype. The gene calls are TRBV6-5 and TRBJ2-2; 12 bases are a match to TRBD2. Looked up from germline, CDR1 is MNHEY and CDR2 is SVGAGI. CDR3 length: 17 residues. V was clipped by 4 bases and J by 7 bases; unmatched bases: 10. CDR3 loop: CASSLSSGGAEGGELFF. The CDR3 DNA reads as TGTGCCAGCAGTTTGTCTAGCGGGGGGGCGGAGGGCGGGGAGCTGTTTTTT.

This clonotype appeared many times. The rearrangement joins TRBV11-3 to TRBJ1-2; TRBD1 aligns across 7 bases. Germline-derived CDR1 and CDR2 are SGHNT and YENEEA. The V gene end was trimmed by 5 bases and the J gene end by 13 bases; junction bases not matched to a gene: 10. This CDR3 comprises 12 residues. The CDR3 region is CASSQGTAGSTF. The CDR3 coding sequence is TGTGCCAGCAGCCAGGGGACAGCGGGGAGCACCTTC.

About this clonotype itself: Lacking the conserved final phenylalanine or tryptophan, this CDR3 likely reflects a read error. The CDR3 nucleotides read TGTGCCGGCAGTAGTGGAGGCACTGAAGCTTTCGTT. It codes for CAGSSGGTEAFV. The chain uses TRBV27 and TRBJ1-1; no clear D gene. This CDR3 spans 12 amino acids. CDR1 and CDR2 from the germline V gene are MNHEY and SMNVEV (reference sequence).

This clonotype appeared many times. This chain joins TRBV2 and TRBJ2-7; the D gene is possibly TRBD1 (6 bases). Germline CDR1 and CDR2: SNHLY and FYNNEI. Trimming stripped 7 bases from V and 5 bases from J, with 15 bases between. The CDR3 consists of 13 residues. The DNA of the CDR3 is TGTGCCAGCAAGGTACAGGGATTGCACGAGCAGTACTTC. Its protein product is CASKVQGLHEQYF.

The table lists this clonotype with many counts. J is TRBJ2-2 and V is TRBV28; 8 bases fit TRBD1. Trimming cost V 2 bases and J 12 bases; bases outside gene matches: 26. The germline V gene encodes CDR1 MDHEN and CDR2 SYDVKM. The CDR3 covers 20 residues. The CDR3 here is CASSLQSRGRTIRGSRKLFF. DNA of the CDR3: TGTGCCAGCAGTTTACAGTCCAGGGGGCGAACAATACGAGGCTCTCGGAAGCTGTTTTTT.

This clonotype was detected many times. The CDR3 sequence: CATSRVGTGELFF. CDR3 DNA sequence: TGTGCCACCAGCAGAGTGGGCACCGGGGAGCTGTTTTTT. The chain employs TRBV15 and TRBJ2-2; D unresolved. This CDR3 spans 13 amino acids. Trimming cost V 1 base and J 4 bases, with 4 bases left between them. Germline V gives CDR1 LNHNV, CDR2 YYDKDF (reference sequence).

This clonotype was seen a few times. The chain links TRBV24-1 to TRBJ1-2; D gene uncertain. The CDR3 is 13 residues long. Germline CDR1 and CDR2: KGHDR and SFDVKD. V gave up 3 bases and J gave up 8 bases, with 12 bases separating them. CDR3 in DNA: TGTGCCACCAGTGATGGGTTTCTGGCGGGCTACACCTTC. Its translation: CATSDGFLAGYTF.

This clonotype was recorded at least ten times. The V call is TRBV7-3, the J call TRBJ2-7; 10 bases are shared with TRBD1. The V gene's germline CDR1 is SGHTA and CDR2 FQGTGA. The CDR3 totals 15 residues. V lost 4 bases, J lost 6 bases, and 9 bases stayed unmatched. The CDR3 DNA follows: TGTGCCAGCAGCTGCCGGGACAGGGGTCAAATCGAGCAGTACTTC. It codes for CASSCRDRGQIEQYF.

As concerns this clonotype: One junction end disagrees with the germline gene, perhaps due to a read error. V and J are TRBV7-9 and TRBJ2-5; 8 bases are a match to TRBD1. This CDR3 is 14 amino acids long. CDR1 and CDR2 from the germline V gene are SEHNR and FQNEAQ (reference sequence). CDR3 coding DNA: TGTGCCATCAGCCCATCGACAGGGGAAGAGACCCGGTACTTC. Translation gives CAISPSTGEETRYF. Drawing the rest from reference TRBV7-9 and TRBJ2-5, the complete variable domain is DTGVSQNPRHKITKRGQNVTFRCDPISEHNRLYWYRQTLGQGPEFLTYFQNEAQLEKSRLLSDRFSAERPKGSFSTLEIQRTEQGDSAMYLCAISPSTGEETRYFGPGTRLLVL.

V gene TRBV29-1 combines with J gene TRBJ1-1; D possibly corresponds to TRBD1 (6 bases). Deletions cut 0 bases from V and 3 bases from J, with 17 bases between. This CDR3 has 16 residues. Germline V gives CDR1 SQVTM, CDR2 ANQGSEA. CDR3 sequence: CSVEELRGRFDTEAFF. CDR3 DNA sequence: TGCAGCGTTGAAGAACTCAGGGGAAGATTCGACACTGAAGCTTTCTTT.